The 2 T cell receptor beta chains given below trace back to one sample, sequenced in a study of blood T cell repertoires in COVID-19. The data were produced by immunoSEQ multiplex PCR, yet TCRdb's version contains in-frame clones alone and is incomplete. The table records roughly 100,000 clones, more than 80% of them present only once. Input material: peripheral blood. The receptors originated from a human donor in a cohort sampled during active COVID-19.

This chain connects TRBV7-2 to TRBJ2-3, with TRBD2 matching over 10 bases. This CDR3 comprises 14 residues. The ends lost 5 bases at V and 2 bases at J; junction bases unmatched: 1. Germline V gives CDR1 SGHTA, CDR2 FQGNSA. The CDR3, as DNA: TGTGCCAGCAGCGGGACTAGCGCCACAGATACGCAGTATTTT. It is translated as CASSGTSATDTQYF.

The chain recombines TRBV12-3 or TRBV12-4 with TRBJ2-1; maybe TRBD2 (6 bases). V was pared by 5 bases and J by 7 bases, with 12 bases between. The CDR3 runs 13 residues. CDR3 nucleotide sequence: TGTGCCAGCAGTGCGACTAGAATAAATGAGCAGTTCTTC. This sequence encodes CASSATRINEQFF.